This record looks at one TCR beta chain sequence and its context. Its antigen remains unidentified. One end of the junction is discordant with germline, which a read error may explain. These data are taken from a study of post-analysis software for immune sequencing data. Study details: Relapsing-remitting, secondary progressive and progressive-relapsing forms made up the multiple sclerosis disease courses. General study results and limits: In multiple sclerosis, normalized Chao1 diversity was significantly below that of controls. A handful of TRBV segments, including TRBV5-6, TRBV5-1 and TRBV20-1, were more frequent in patients than controls. F measure showed strong co-clustering of same-batch samples.

This CDR3 has 13 amino acids. Germline lookup yields CDR1 DFQATT and CDR2 SNEGSKA (reference sequence). The library was made from cDNA and included unique molecular identifiers. Between about 1 and 10 million T cells gave rise to hundreds of thousands of cDNA molecules. Using its own MiXCR run on the PCR reads, TCRdb lists one record per CDR3 protein. The sample has fewer than 850,000 distinct CDR3 sequences; approximately 30% are singletons. The receptor comes from a girl aged 5-17 years with multiple sclerosis. Sequencing was done on a sample of blood. This chain joins TRBV20-1 and TRBJ1-4; no definite D call. CDR3 in amino acids: CSASGQSNEKRFF. The CDR3 DNA sequence: TGCAGTGCTAGTGGGCAGAGTAATGAAAAACGGTTTTTT.